This T cell receptor beta chain was captured by sequencing in a study of cytomegalovirus exposure and HLA in healthy donors. A word on this clone: Its specificity is not known.

Primers: 60 Vbeta forward and 13 Jbeta reverse. In the authors' workflow: The authors later counted roughly 76 million unique TCR beta chains, 9.5 million to 13 million of them shared. Sequencing was performed with immunoSEQ multiplex PCR; in TCRdb, only in-frame clones are kept and a portion is missing. V and J calls and clone size are copied from that table; D and trimming were computed from the DNA. The sample consists of 180,000 or so clones, 80% of them appearing once. Whole-study findings and limits: Most TCR beta V segments were productive about 87% or about 30% of the time in an earlier analysis.

At collection, donors were nominally healthy, but unrecorded immune exposures were probable. The TCR comes from a woman aged 45-60 years in good health and CMV-seropositive. The sample taken for sequencing was PBMCs.

The CDR3 region is CASSLFQGAETQYF. The CDR3 bases are TGTGCCAGCAGCTTATTTCAGGGGGCGGAGACCCAGTACTTC. This chain links TRBV7-2 with TRBJ2-5; 8 nucleotides agree with TRBD1. Germline values: CDR1 SGHTA, CDR2 FQGNSA. The CDR3 is 14 residues long. V was pared by 2 bases and J by 5 bases, with 4 bases of the junction left unmatched.